The present T cell receptor (beta chain) was sequenced within a study of tumor-infiltrating lymphocytes in oesophageal squamous cell carcinoma. By sample share, this clonotype is medium-sized. Between the trimmed V and J ends, which lost 1 base and 0 bases, there was a span of 6 bases. Germline lookup yields CDR1 SEHNR and CDR2 FQNEAQ (reference sequence). This CDR3 has 14 amino acids. TCRdb called the PCR reads again in MiXCR, with one record for every CDR3 protein. The sample lists about 20,000 distinct CDR3 sequences, under 50% seen once, with about 6.8% in the top ten. Sequencing was carried out using blood. The rearrangement joins TRBV7-9 to TRBJ1-2; D is ambiguous. This sequence originates from a male donor with esophageal squamous cell carcinoma. CDR3 region: CASSLGSANYGYTF. CDR3 DNA sequence: TGTGCCAGCAGCTTAGGGTCGGCTAACTATGGCTACACCTTC. The whole variable domain, remainder taken from reference TRBV7-9 and TRBJ1-2, is DTGVSQNPRHKITKRGQNVTFRCDPISEHNRLYWYRQTLGQGPEFLTYFQNEAQLEKSRLLSDRFSAERPKGSFSTLEIQRTEQGDSAMYLCASSLGSANYGYTFGSGTRLTVV.